The 22 T cell receptor beta chains reported below all come from one sample, sequenced in a study of cytomegalovirus exposure and HLA in healthy donors. In the PCR, 60 Vbeta and 13 Jbeta primers were used. Produced via immunoSEQ multiplex PCR; TCRdb's table is partial and in-frame only. The sample records 95,000 to 150,000 clones, over 70% being singletons. The sample taken for sequencing was PBMCs. Every receptor here comes from a female donor in good health and CMV-seropositive.

This chain connects TRBV2 to TRBJ2-7; 8 bases map to TRBD1. Per the germline V gene, CDR1 is SNHLY and CDR2 is FYNNEI. The CDR3 consists of 14 residues. J lost 4 bases, V lost 6 bases, and 8 bases had no gene match. CDR3 region: CASRALDRVYEQYF. The CDR3 nucleotides read TGTGCCAGCAGGGCTCTGGACAGGGTGTACGAGCAGTACTTC. The complete variable domain, with remaining parts taken from reference TRBV2 and TRBJ2-7, reads EPEVTQTPSHQVTQMGQEVILRCVPISNHLYFYWYRQILGQKVEFLVSFYNNEISEKSEIFDDQFSVERPDGSNFTLKIRSTKLEDSAMYFCASRALDRVYEQYFGPGTRLTVT.

CDR3 residues: CASSPRTGGAYEQYF. In DNA form, the CDR3 reads TGCGCCAGCAGCCCCCGGACAGGGGGCGCCTACGAGCAGTACTTC. The chain couples TRBV5-1 to TRBJ2-7, with TRBD1 identical over 11 bases. Trimming cost V 4 bases and J 2 bases; bases outside gene matches: 5. Germline V gene sequence: CDR1 SGHRS, CDR2 YFSETQ. There are 15 residues in the CDR3.

This rearrangement joins TRBV7-9 to TRBJ2-7, with D perhaps matching TRBD1 (6 bases). CDR1 and CDR2 from the germline V gene are SEHNR and FQNEAQ (reference sequence). The CDR3 runs to 13 residues. Trimming took 5 bases from V and 5 from J, leaving 13 bases between them. In DNA form, the CDR3 reads TGTGCCAGCAGCCCCTACAGGGCCCACGAGCAGTACTTC. Translated: CASSPYRAHEQYF.

The table lists this clone with a few counts. The J gene is TRBJ1-4, the V gene TRBV5-1, with 10 bases matching TRBD1. The germline V gene has CDR1 SGHRS and CDR2 YFSETQ. V shed 3 bases, J shed 8 bases, and the junction held 7 bases outside the gene matches. CDR3 length equals 15 residues. This CDR3 is CASSWTGGGEEKLFF. The CDR3 coding sequence is TGCGCCAGCAGCTGGACAGGGGGAGGTGAGGAAAAACTGTTTTTT.

This chain links TRBV6-6 with TRBJ1-5; D might be TRBD1 (6 bases). Trimming left V 5 bases short and J 7 bases short, with 12 bases between. This CDR3 comprises 13 residues. Germline values: CDR1 MNHNY, CDR2 SVGAGI (reference sequence). The CDR3 sequence is CASSPGGWQPQHF. The CDR3, as DNA: TGTGCCAGCAGTCCGGGGGGCTGGCAGCCCCAGCATTTT.

The chain joins TRBV30 to TRBJ2-2; 11 nucleotides line up with TRBD2. Trimming cost V 1 base and J 7 bases; bases outside gene matches: 5. Germline assignment: CDR1 GTSNPN and CDR2 SVGIG (reference sequence). The CDR3 spans 15 residues. The CDR3 region has the DNA TGTGCCTGGAGTGGGCTAGCGGGGGGCAGCGGGGAGCTGTTTTTT. Its translation: CAWSGLAGGSGELFF.

The chain is built from TRBV19 and TRBJ1-1, with unresolved D. V was clipped by 4 bases and J by 10 bases, with 19 bases between them. The V gene's germline CDR1 is LNHDA and CDR2 SQIVND (reference sequence). The length of the CDR3 is 14 residues. The DNA of the CDR3 is TGTGCCAGTAGTAACCCCTTGCGGGATGGTGTAGCTTTCTTT. This sequence encodes CASSNPLRDGVAFF.

V is TRBV5-1 and J is TRBJ1-5, with 8 nucleotides matching TRBD1. Trimming cost V 4 bases and J 4 bases; bases outside gene matches: 4. The CDR3 is 14 residues long. Germline V gives CDR1 SGHRS, CDR2 YFSETQ. In nucleotides, the CDR3 is TGCGCCAGCAGCAAGGGACAGGCAAATCAGCCCCAGCATTTT. Its translation is CASSKGQANQPQHF.

This chain joins TRBV10-2 and TRBJ1-1, with 7 bases aligning to TRBD1. Trimming at V came to 6 bases and at J to 2 bases, leaving 3 bases not matched to a gene. The CDR3 runs to 13 residues. Germline CDR1 reads WSHSY; CDR2 reads SAAADI. The CDR3: CASRTGINTEAFF. CDR3 DNA sequence: TGCGCCAGCAGGACAGGGATTAACACTGAAGCTTTCTTT.

The gene calls are TRBV15 and TRBJ2-3, with 9 nucleotides matching TRBD1. Germline V gene sequence: CDR1 LNHNV, CDR2 YYDKDF (reference sequence). This CDR3 is built from 12 residues. Germline trimming cut 9 bases from V and 6 bases from J; bases unmatched to any gene: 4. CDR3 nucleotide sequence: TGTGCCACAACAGGGGGCGGCGATACGCAGTATTTT. Translated: CATTGGGDTQYF.

The gene calls are TRBV29-1 and TRBJ2-5, with 7 positions matching TRBD2. The J call may be wrong; the DNA end is better matched by TRBJ2-7. This CDR3 comprises 14 residues. Germline CDR1 SQVTM, CDR2 ANQGSEA. DNA of the CDR3: TGCAGCGTTTCGCGACCCGGGGAGGGTCACGAGCAGTACTTC. It specifies CSVSRPGEGHEQYF.

CDR3 sequence (DNA): TGTGCCAGCAGCCTGGGTCTCTCAGGGGCGGGAAACACCATATATTTT. Translated: CASSLGLSGAGNTIYF. The chain has TRBV7-2 and TRBJ1-3, with D possibly TRBD1 on 6 matching bases. CDR3 size: 16 residues. The germline V gene has CDR1 SGHTA and CDR2 FQGNSA. The V end was cut by 5 bases, the J end by 4 bases, with 18 bases between.

V usage is TRBV5-1 and J usage is TRBJ1-4; the D gene is possibly TRBD1 (5 bases). CDR1 SGHRS and CDR2 YFSETQ come from the germline V gene. CDR3 length: 13 residues. Trimming removed 4 bases from V and 2 bases from J, with 6 bases in between. The CDR3 sequence is CASSQGTNEKLFF. The CDR3 region has the DNA TGCGCCAGCAGCCAGGGTACTAATGAAAAACTGTTTTTT.

The V and J genes are TRBV7-2 and TRBJ1-4; D not resolved. CDR1 and CDR2 (germline): SGHTA, FQGNSA. V lost 1 base to trimming and J lost 3 bases, with 6 bases between them. CDR3 length: 14 residues. For the CDR3, the DNA is TGTGCCAGCAGCTTAGGAGTAGCTAATGAAAAACTGTTTTTT. This encodes CASSLGVANEKLFF.

The J gene is TRBJ1-1, the V gene TRBV5-1, with D perhaps matching TRBD1 (6 bases). The length of the CDR3 is 15 residues. Per germline, CDR1 SGHRS and CDR2 YFSETQ. Trimming pared 1 base from V and 0 bases from J, leaving 10 bases between. CDR3 in DNA: TGCGCCAGCAGCTTGATGAACAGGGTGAACACTGAAGCTTTCTTT. Translated: CASSLMNRVNTEAFF.

This clone was found once. V and J are TRBV2 and TRBJ1-1, with D possibly TRBD1 on 5 matching bases. The CDR3 has 14 amino acids. V lost 7 bases, J lost 1 base, and 13 bases lay in between. In germline, CDR1 is SNHLY, CDR2 FYNNEI. In DNA form, the CDR3 reads TGTGCCAGCACCGACAGCTCCCCGAACACTGAAGCTTTCTTT. It yields the protein CASTDSSPNTEAFF. Together with reference TRBV2 and TRBJ1-1, the CDR3 gives the full variable domain: EPEVTQTPSHQVTQMGQEVILRCVPISNHLYFYWYRQILGQKVEFLVSFYNNEISEKSEIFDDQFSVERPDGSNFTLKIRSTKLEDSAMYFCASTDSSPNTEAFFGQGTRLTVV.

This chain links TRBV28 with TRBJ2-2, with a weak D call TRBD1 (5 bases). CDR3 length equals 14 residues. Deletions cut 11 bases from V and 0 bases from J, with 13 bases between. Germline loops: CDR1 MDHEN, CDR2 SYDVKM. The CDR3 region is CAGPRTPNTGELFF. The CDR3 DNA is TGTGCCGGGCCTCGGACACCGAACACCGGGGAGCTGTTTTTT.

The J gene is TRBJ2-1, the V gene TRBV9; D is perhaps TRBD1 (6 bases). Germline loops: CDR1 SGDLS, CDR2 YYNGEE. The CDR3 runs 15 residues. Trimming stripped 0 bases from V and 1 base from J, with 8 bases between. Here the CDR3 DNA reads TGTGCCAGCAGCGTAGGGACAGAATCCTACAATGAGCAGTTCTTC. Its protein product is CASSVGTESYNEQFF.

This clone was observed a single time. V is TRBV19 and J is TRBJ1-6; D not resolved. V lost 2 bases to trimming and J lost 8 bases, with 7 bases between them. The CDR3 sequence is 13 residues long. Germline CDR1 LNHDA, CDR2 SQIVND (reference sequence). CDR3 region: CASSINRDSPLHF. As DNA, the CDR3 is TGTGCCAGTAGTATAAACCGCGATTCACCCCTCCACTTT. The complete variable domain, with remaining parts taken from reference TRBV19 and TRBJ1-6, reads DGGITQSPKYLFRKEGQNVTLSCEQNLNHDAMYWYRQDPGQGLRLIYYSQIVNDFQKGDIAEGYSVSREKKESFPLTVTSAQKNPTAFYLCASSINRDSPLHFGNGTRLTVT.

V is TRBV5-1 and J is TRBJ1-4; maybe TRBD1 (5 bases). CDR1 SGHRS and CDR2 YFSETQ come from the germline V gene. This CDR3 is built from 14 residues. Trimming removed 7 bases from V and 8 bases from J, with 18 bases in between. In DNA, the CDR3 is TGCGCCAGCTCACAGGCGGCCCCAGCGGAAAAACTGTTTTTT. Protein product: CASSQAAPAEKLFF.

V gene TRBV7-8 combines with J gene TRBJ2-3; D might be TRBD1 (5 bases). The germline V and J ends were trimmed by 4 bases and 6 bases, with 8 bases remaining between them. The CDR3 sequence is 12 residues long. The germline V gene encodes CDR1 SGHVS and CDR2 FQNEAQ. The CDR3 reads CASSSGWDTQYF. The CDR3 nucleotides are TGTGCCAGCAGCTCAGGGTGGGATACGCAGTATTTT.

The chain is built from TRBV30 and TRBJ1-2, with D possibly being TRBD1 (6 bases). Germline values: CDR1 GTSNPN, CDR2 SVGIG (reference sequence). V was shortened by 2 bases and J by 4 bases, with 14 bases between the two germline ends. The CDR3 has 14 residues. The chain's CDR3 is CAWSTPGQSYGYTF. In DNA, the CDR3 is TGTGCCTGGAGTACCCCCGGACAGAGCTATGGCTACACCTTC.